This T cell receptor beta chain was sequenced during a study of post-analysis software for immune sequencing data. On the study more broadly: There were relapsing-remitting, secondary progressive and progressive-relapsing multiple sclerosis among the disease courses included.

As concerns this clonotype: The antigen is not known.

The authors incorporated unique molecular identifiers into the TCR beta cDNA libraries. From roughly 1 to 10 million T cells, about 500,000 cDNA molecules were obtained. TCRdb re-derived calls from the PCR reads in MiXCR, one entry per CDR3 protein. This sample yields approximately 730,000 distinct CDR3 sequences, of which approximately 44% are seen a single time; roughly 4.4% belongs to the top ten. Points from the study as a whole: Samples made in the same batch grouped tightly together by F measure. Controls' normalized Chao1 diversity significantly exceeded that of multiple sclerosis patients. Controls showed lower frequencies than patients for a handful of TRBV segments, and TRBV5-6, TRBV5-1 and TRBV20-1 were among these.

CDR3 length equals 15 residues. V was pared by 0 bases and J by 4 bases, with 13 bases between. Germline V lookup: CDR1 SGHRS, CDR2 YFSETQ. The TCR sequence derives from a girl aged 10 to 17 with multiple sclerosis. The chain couples TRBV5-1 to TRBJ1-1; weak D call: TRBD1 (5 bases). The sample was blood. Here the CDR3 DNA reads TGCGCCAGCAGCTTGGTTCGGGACGTGAGCACTGAAGCTTTCTTT. This codes for CASSLVRDVSTEAFF.